This TCR beta chain was observed in a study of cytomegalovirus exposure and HLA in healthy donors. 60 Vbeta and 13 Jbeta primers were used in PCR. The method was immunoSEQ multiplex PCR; TCRdb's version includes in-frame clones alone and lacks a portion of them. The table records some 98,000 clones, roughly 76% of them present only once. CDR1 is MDHEN, CDR2 SYDVKM, per germline. The CDR3 extends over 15 amino acids. The J segment lost 8 bases and the V segment lost 6 bases, leaving 6 bases of the junction unmatched. The clonotype was recovered from a man aged 50 or older in good health and CMV-seronegative. The chain carries TRBV28 and TRBJ2-1; 14 nucleotides match TRBD2. The sample comprised PBMCs. The CDR3 loop is CASRGLAGGLYEQFF. The CDR3 nucleotides read TGTGCCAGCAGAGGACTAGCGGGGGGACTCTATGAGCAGTTCTTC.